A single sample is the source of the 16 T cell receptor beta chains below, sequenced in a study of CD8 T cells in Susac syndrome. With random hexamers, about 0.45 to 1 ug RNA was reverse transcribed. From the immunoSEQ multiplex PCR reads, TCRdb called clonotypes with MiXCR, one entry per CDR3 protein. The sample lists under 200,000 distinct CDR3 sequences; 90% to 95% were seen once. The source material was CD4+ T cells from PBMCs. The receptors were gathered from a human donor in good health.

The CDR3: CASSLLAGGEDTQYF. CDR3 DNA sequence: TGCGCCAGCAGCTTGTTAGCGGGGGGAGAAGATACGCAGTATTTT. The gene calls are TRBV5-1 and TRBJ2-3, with 10 bases fitting TRBD2. The junction had 4 bases not matched to a gene; V was cut back by 1 base and J by 5 bases. The CDR3 is 15 amino acids. Germline CDR1 SGHRS, CDR2 YFSETQ.

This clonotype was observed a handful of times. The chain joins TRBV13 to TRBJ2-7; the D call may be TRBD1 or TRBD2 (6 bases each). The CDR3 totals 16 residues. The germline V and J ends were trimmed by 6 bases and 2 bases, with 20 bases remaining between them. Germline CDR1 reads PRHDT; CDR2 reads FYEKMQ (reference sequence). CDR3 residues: CASRLTTLRGPYEQYF. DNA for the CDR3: TGTGCCAGCAGGCTAACAACGCTTCGGGGGCCCTACGAGCAGTACTTC.

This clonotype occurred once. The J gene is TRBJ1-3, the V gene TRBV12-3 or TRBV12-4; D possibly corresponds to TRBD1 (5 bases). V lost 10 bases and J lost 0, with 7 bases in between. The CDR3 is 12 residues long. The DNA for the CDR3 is TGTGCCACAGGGCTCTCTGGAAACACCATATATTTT. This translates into CATGLSGNTIYF.

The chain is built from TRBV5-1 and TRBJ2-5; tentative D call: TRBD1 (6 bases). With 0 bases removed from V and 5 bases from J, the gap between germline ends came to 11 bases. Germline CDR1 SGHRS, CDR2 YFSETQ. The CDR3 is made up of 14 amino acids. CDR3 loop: CASSLVGQGETQYF. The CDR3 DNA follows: TGCGCCAGCAGCTTGGTGGGCCAGGGGGAGACCCAGTACTTC.

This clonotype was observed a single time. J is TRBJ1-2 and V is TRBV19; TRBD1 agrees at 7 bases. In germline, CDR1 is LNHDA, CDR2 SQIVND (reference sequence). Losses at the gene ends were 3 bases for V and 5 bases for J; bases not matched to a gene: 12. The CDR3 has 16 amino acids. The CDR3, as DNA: TGTGCCAGTAGTATGCCCGGACAGGTCCGGACTTATGGCTACACCTTC. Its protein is CASSMPGQVRTYGYTF.

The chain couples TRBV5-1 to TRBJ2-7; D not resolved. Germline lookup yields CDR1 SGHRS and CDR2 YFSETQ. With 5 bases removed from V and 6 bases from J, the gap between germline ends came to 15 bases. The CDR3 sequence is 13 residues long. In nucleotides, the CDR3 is TGCGCCAGCAGGCAGGAACCCTCTCTCGAGCAGTACTTC. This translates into CASRQEPSLEQYF.

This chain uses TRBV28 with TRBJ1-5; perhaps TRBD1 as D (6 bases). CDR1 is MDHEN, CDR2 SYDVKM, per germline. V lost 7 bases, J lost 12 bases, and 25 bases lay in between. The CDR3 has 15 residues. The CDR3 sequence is CASNSNGGREEGQHF. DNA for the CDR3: TGTGCCAGCAACTCCAATGGGGGGCGAGAAGAGGGCCAGCATTTT.

The CDR3 spells CSVAKSRPGQGSRNYEQYF. CDR3 DNA: TGCAGCGTTGCAAAATCCAGGCCGGGACAGGGATCTCGAAACTACGAGCAGTACTTC. This sequence joins TRBV29-1 and TRBJ2-7; TRBD1 agrees at 9 bases. The J segment lost 3 bases and the V segment lost 4 bases, leaving 22 bases of the junction unmatched. The CDR3 extends over 19 amino acids. CDR1 is SQVTM and CDR2 is ANQGSEA in the germline V gene.

As DNA, the CDR3 is TGTGCCAGCAGCCAAGTGGCAACCCACGAGCAGTACTTC. Its translation: CASSQVATHEQYF. The chain carries TRBV14 and TRBJ2-7; D is unresolved. Germline V gives CDR1 SGHDN, CDR2 FVKESK. V gave up 1 base and J gave up 5 bases, with 9 bases separating them. The CDR3 sequence is 13 residues long.

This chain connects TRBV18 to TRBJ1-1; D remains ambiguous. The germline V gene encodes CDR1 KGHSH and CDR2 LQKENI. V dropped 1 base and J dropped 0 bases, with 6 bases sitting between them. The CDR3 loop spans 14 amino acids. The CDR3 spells CASSPRGVNTEAFF. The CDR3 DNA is TGTGCCAGCTCACCACGGGGTGTGAACACTGAAGCTTTCTTT. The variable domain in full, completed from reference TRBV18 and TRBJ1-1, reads NAGVMQNPRHLVRRRGQEARLRCSPMKGHSHVYWYRQLPEEGLKFMVYLQKENIIDESGMPKERFSAEFPKEGPSILRIQQVVRGDSAAYFCASSPRGVNTEAFFGQGTRLTVV.

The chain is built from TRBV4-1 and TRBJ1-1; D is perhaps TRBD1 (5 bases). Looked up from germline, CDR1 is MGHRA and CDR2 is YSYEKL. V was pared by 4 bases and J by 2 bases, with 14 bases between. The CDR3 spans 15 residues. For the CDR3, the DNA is TGCGCCAGCAGCCCGGAGGGGCTGATCAACACTGAAGCTTTCTTT. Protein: CASSPEGLINTEAFF.

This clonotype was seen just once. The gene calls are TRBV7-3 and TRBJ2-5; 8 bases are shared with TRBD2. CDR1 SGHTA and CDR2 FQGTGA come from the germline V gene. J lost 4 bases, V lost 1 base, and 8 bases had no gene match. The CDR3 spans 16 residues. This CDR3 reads CASSLNPRTSGETQYF. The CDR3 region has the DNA TGTGCCAGCAGCTTAAATCCCCGCACTAGCGGAGAGACCCAGTACTTC.

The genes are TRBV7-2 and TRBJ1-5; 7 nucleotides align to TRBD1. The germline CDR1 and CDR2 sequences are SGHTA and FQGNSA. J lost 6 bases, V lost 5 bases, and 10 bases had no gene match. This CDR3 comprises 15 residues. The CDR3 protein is CASSPGPQGGQPQHF. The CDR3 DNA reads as TGTGCCAGCAGCCCCGGGCCCCAGGGGGGTCAGCCCCAGCATTTT.

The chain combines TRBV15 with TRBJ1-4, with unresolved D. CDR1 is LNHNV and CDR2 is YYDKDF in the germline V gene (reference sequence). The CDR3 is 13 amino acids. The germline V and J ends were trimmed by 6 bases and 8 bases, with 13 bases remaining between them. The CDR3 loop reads CATRRDSGEKLFF. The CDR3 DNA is TGTGCCACCAGACGGGATTCAGGCGAAAAACTGTTTTTT.

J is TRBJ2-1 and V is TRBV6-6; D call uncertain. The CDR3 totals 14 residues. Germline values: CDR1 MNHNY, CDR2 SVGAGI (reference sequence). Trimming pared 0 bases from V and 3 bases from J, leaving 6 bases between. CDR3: CASSYSELYNEQFF. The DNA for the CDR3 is TGTGCCAGCAGTTACTCGGAACTCTACAATGAGCAGTTCTTC.

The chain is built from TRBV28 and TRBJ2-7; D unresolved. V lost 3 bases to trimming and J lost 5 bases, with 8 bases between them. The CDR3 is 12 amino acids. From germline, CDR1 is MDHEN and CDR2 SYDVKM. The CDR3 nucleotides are TGTGCCAGCAGTTTGCGCCAAAACGAGCAGTACTTC. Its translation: CASSLRQNEQYF.